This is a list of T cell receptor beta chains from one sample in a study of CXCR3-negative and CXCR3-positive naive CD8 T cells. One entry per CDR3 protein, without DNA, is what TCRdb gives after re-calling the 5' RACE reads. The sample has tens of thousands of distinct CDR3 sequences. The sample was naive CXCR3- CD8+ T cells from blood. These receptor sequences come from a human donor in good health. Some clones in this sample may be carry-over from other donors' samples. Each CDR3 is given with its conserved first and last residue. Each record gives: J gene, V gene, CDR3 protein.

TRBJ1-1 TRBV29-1 CSVSNEAEAFF
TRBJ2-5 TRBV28 CASSLADGGTEYQETQYF
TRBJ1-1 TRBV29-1 CSVDTGTMEERAFF
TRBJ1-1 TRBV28 CASSLVTGASNTEAFF
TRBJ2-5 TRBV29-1 CSVETVWGQNQETQYF
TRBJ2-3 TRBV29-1 CSLARLAGGTTLPTDTQYF
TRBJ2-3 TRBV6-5 CASSSSGYDGWGSTDTQYF
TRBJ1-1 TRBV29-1 CSVTLLRQGIKNTEAFF
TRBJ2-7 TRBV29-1 CNVQGGDSYEQYF
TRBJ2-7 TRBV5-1 CASSFNYEQYF
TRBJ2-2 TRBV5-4 CASSSPQGGELFF
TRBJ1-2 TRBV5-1 CASSPPGTGAYGYTF
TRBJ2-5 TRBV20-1 CSASTLAGAQETQYF
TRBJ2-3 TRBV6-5 CASSLQGRTDTQYF
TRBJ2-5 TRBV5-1 CASSGYYGAATQETQYF
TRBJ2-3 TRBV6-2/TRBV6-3 CASSPMGNSPDTQYF
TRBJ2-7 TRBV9 CASSVAGGPSYEQYF
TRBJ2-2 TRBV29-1 CSQTGSTGELFF
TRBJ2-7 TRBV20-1 CSADRVKAYEQYF
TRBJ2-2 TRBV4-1 CASSHFAVSTGELFF
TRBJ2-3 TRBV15 CATSSLPGTSGGYSSSTDTQYF
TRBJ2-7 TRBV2 CASSELSGRTYEQYF
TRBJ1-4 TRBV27 CASSFSFGQGAEEGKLFF
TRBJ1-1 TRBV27 CASSPLRGTNTEAFF
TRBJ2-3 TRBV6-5 CASSYRTPADRVSDTQYF
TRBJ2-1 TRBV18 CASSAPGLAGVGEQFF
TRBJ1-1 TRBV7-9 CASSFRTGLNAEAFF
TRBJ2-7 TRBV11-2 CASSTGAYEQYF
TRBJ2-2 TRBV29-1 CSGKGQTTGELFF
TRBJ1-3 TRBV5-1 CASSLDGPVGGNTIYF
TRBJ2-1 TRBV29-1 CSVVGQHNEQFF
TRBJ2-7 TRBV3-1 CASSQGTMQYF
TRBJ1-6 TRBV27 CASSRGDMNSPLHF
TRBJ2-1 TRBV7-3 CASSLMLAGGLNEQFF
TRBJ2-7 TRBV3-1 CASSQEVGEEYEKYF
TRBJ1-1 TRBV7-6 CASSSLTRVRNTEAFF
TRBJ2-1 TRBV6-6 CASGHHTEYNEQFF
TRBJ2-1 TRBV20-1 CSARDEGTAYNEQFF